This T cell receptor (beta chain) came from a study of PD-1 blockade in classical Hodgkin lymphoma. Findings and caveats of the study: Before treatment, TCR diversity in newly diagnosed patients was reportedly lower than in healthy donors.

V dropped 0 bases and J dropped 4 bases, with 13 bases sitting between them. The germline gives CDR1 SGHDT, CDR2 YYEEEE. The CDR3 is 15 amino acids. As regards this clone: The antigen is undetermined.

The time point here: newly diagnosed, previously untreated cHL patient sample. The authors enriched CD8+ T cells from thawed PBMCs via magnetic negative selection. Untreated, newly diagnosed classical Hodgkin lymphoma PBMCs were comparators. Only in-frame clones appear in the TCRdb table, and some are missing; sequencing was by immunoSEQ multiplex PCR. Among about 5,000 clones, over 75% were seen once, and the ten largest hold approximately 15%. The chain recombines TRBV5-6 with TRBJ1-1, with TRBD1 as a possible D gene (5 bases). The origin of this receptor is a human donor with classical Hodgkin lymphoma. The sample taken for sequencing was CD8+ T cells from blood. Here the CDR3 reads CASSLAAREITEAFF. In DNA form, the CDR3 reads TGTGCCAGCAGCTTGGCGGCCAGGGAGATCACTGAAGCTTTCTTT.